This paragraph covers one TCR beta chain sequence. Its antigen is unknown. The data stem from a study of monozygotic twins with inflammatory bowel disease. Study results and limitations: Relative clonotype sharing with others was diminished in IBD patients versus healthy twins, particularly with disease activity. Those with IBD had lower TCRbeta diversity (inverse Simpson) than their healthy co-twins did.

The team made cDNA by running eight separate reactions for each sample. TCRdb re-called the 5' RACE reads; one entry per CDR3 protein, DNA not given. This sample carries 85,000 to 110,000 distinct CDR3 sequences, with less than 2% going to the ten biggest clones. This sequence originates from a human donor with ulcerative colitis or Crohn's disease, or a healthy co-twin of an affected twin (not recorded which). The sequenced sample was blood.

The CDR3 loop is CASSPGGLNTGELFF. The chain carries TRBV5-5 and TRBJ2-2; TCRdb calls TRBD1, which cannot be checked without DNA. Germline CDR1 is SGHKS and CDR2 is YYEKEE (reference sequence). The length of the CDR3 is 15 residues.